This passage covers 17 T cell receptor beta chains from one sample sequenced in a study of blood T cell repertoires in COVID-19. Generated by immunoSEQ multiplex PCR, the TCRdb table keeps only in-frame clones and is missing some. The sample yields about 21,000 clones, around 89% seen once. Source material: peripheral blood. These receptors were collected from a man aged 65-85 years with active COVID-19.

As concerns this clone: One end of the junction varies from germline; a read error may be responsible. The chain couples TRBV19 to TRBJ2-2; tentatively, D is TRBD1 (6 bases). This CDR3 has 15 amino acids. CDR1 and CDR2 from the germline V gene are LNHDA and SQIVND (reference sequence). CDR3 loop: CASSIVTGNPGELFF. Here the CDR3 DNA reads TGTGCCAGTAGTATAGTAACAGGGAACCCCGGGGAGCTGTTTTTT.

The chain has TRBV5-4 and TRBJ2-3; 11 bases map to TRBD2. The V segment lost 4 bases and the J segment 2 bases; nucleotides outside the gene matches: 3. Germline V gene sequence: CDR1 SGHNT, CDR2 YYREEE (reference sequence). The CDR3 consists of 15 residues. The CDR3 reads CASSRLAGNTDTQYF. The CDR3 DNA is TGTGCCAGCAGCCGACTAGCGGGAAACACAGATACGCAGTATTTT.

The V gene is TRBV3-1 (or the pseudogene TRBV3-2), the J gene TRBJ2-1; possibly TRBD1 for D (6 bases). Looked up from germline, CDR1 is LGHDT and CDR2 is YNNKEL (reference sequence). The V and J ends lost 4 bases and 6 bases respectively, with 10 bases between them. This CDR3 has 13 residues. Here the CDR3 DNA reads TGTGCCAGCAGCCTAGGACAGATCAATGAGCAGTTCTTC. As protein: CASSLGQINEQFF.

The genes are TRBV28 and TRBJ1-5; D is ambiguous. The CDR3 is made up of 14 amino acids. The V end was cut by 2 bases, the J end by 4 bases, with 9 bases between. Germline lookup yields CDR1 MDHEN and CDR2 SYDVKM. Here the CDR3 reads CASSLTGDNQPQHF. CDR3 DNA: TGTGCCAGCAGTTTAACCGGGGATAATCAGCCCCAGCATTTT.

The V call is TRBV25-1, the J call TRBJ2-1; 12 bases map to TRBD1. Per germline, CDR1 MGHDK and CDR2 SYGVNS. This CDR3 spans 15 amino acids. V was clipped by 10 bases and J by 4 bases; unmatched bases: 8. CDR3 amino acids: CATDPGQGAYNEQFF. The CDR3 DNA follows: TGTGCCACCGACCCGGGACAGGGGGCTTACAATGAGCAGTTCTTC.

The chain recombines TRBV12-3 or TRBV12-4 with TRBJ2-7; a weak D match, TRBD2 (5 bases). Trimming stripped 6 bases from V and 2 bases from J, with 11 bases between. This CDR3 has 13 residues. CDR3 sequence reads: CASSEGRPYEQYF. The CDR3 coding sequence is TGTGCCAGCAGCGAAGGGAGACCCTACGAGCAGTACTTC.

V is TRBV28 and J is TRBJ2-5; D perhaps matches TRBD2 (5 bases). V dropped 3 bases and J dropped 2 bases, with 19 bases sitting between them. Germline V CDR1 and CDR2: MDHEN, SYDVKM. The CDR3 has 17 amino acids. CDR3: CASSFPLEGGDQETQYF. For the CDR3, the DNA is TGTGCCAGCAGTTTTCCCCTTGAGGGCGGAGATCAAGAGACCCAGTACTTC.

By proportion, this clone is medium-sized. V gene TRBV4-1 combines with J gene TRBJ2-7; weak D call: TRBD2 (6 bases). The germline V gene has CDR1 MGHRA and CDR2 YSYEKL. The V end lost 0 bases, the J end lost 5 bases, and 14 bases lay between the germline ends. This CDR3 contains 15 residues. In nucleotides, the CDR3 is TGCGCCAGCAGCCAAGATCTTGCGGGGAAAAACGAGCAGTACTTC. This sequence encodes CASSQDLAGKNEQYF.

This chain uses TRBV5-1 with TRBJ1-2; D might be TRBD1 (6 bases). The germline CDR1 and CDR2 sequences are SGHRS and YFSETQ. Trimming shortened V by 2 bases and J by 4 bases, and 12 bases separated the two germline ends. The CDR3 spans 14 residues. The CDR3 DNA is TGCGCCAGCAGCTTACTACAGGGTCGCTATGGCTACACCTTC. Translating gives CASSLLQGRYGYTF. Complete variable domain (other parts from reference TRBV5-1 and TRBJ1-2): KAGVTQTPRYLIKTRGQQVTLSCSPISGHRSVSWYQQTPGQGLQFLFEYFSETQRNKGNFPGRFSGRQFSNSRSEMNVSTLELGDSALYLCASSLLQGRYGYTFGSGTRLTVV.

This chain links TRBV30 with TRBJ2-2, with a possible D match to TRBD1 (5 bases). The CDR3 spans 11 residues. CDR1 is GTSNPN, CDR2 SVGIG, per germline (reference sequence). With 2 bases removed from V and 7 bases from J, the gap between germline ends came to 5 bases. This CDR3 is CAWSTGGELFF. The CDR3 DNA follows: TGTGCCTGGAGTACAGGCGGGGAGCTGTTTTTT.

J is TRBJ1-2 and V is TRBV13; a possible D gene is TRBD1 (5 bases). The CDR3 runs 14 residues. Trimming took off 3 bases at V and 4 bases at J, with 12 bases between the two ends. Germline V gene lookup returns CDR1 PRHDT and CDR2 FYEKMQ (reference sequence). The DNA for the CDR3 is TGTGCCAGCAGCTTGTCGGGGGGGATCTATGGCTACACCTTC. Amino acids: CASSLSGGIYGYTF.

Here the CDR3 reads CAISYDRGSYEQYF. The CDR3 bases are TGTGCCATCTCCTACGACAGGGGCTCCTACGAGCAGTACTTC. The chain combines TRBV28 with TRBJ2-7; 8 bases line up with TRBD1. J lost 0 bases, V lost 10 bases, and 8 bases had no gene match. Per germline, CDR1 MDHEN and CDR2 SYDVKM. There are 14 residues in the CDR3. The entire variable domain, with the rest obtained from reference TRBV28 and TRBJ2-7, is as follows: DVKVTQSSRYLVKRTGEKVFLECVQDMDHENMFWYRQDPGLGLRLIYFSYDVKMKEKGDIPEGYSVSREKKERFSLILESASTNQTSMYLCAISYDRGSYEQYFGPGTRLTVT.

The J gene is TRBJ1-2, the V gene TRBV19; no reliable D call. Per germline, CDR1 LNHDA and CDR2 SQIVND (reference sequence). The CDR3 runs 16 residues. V was shortened by 6 bases and J by 2 bases, with 19 bases between the two germline ends. CDR3 sequence (DNA): TGTGCCAGTAGCCGGGAGAGGACCCTTCCGAACTATGGCTACACCTTC. Its protein is CASSRERTLPNYGYTF.

The chain employs TRBV7-2 and TRBJ2-3, with D perhaps matching TRBD1 (7 bases). Germline V CDR1 and CDR2: SGHTA, FQGNSA. The CDR3 is made up of 15 amino acids. With 3 bases removed from V and 3 bases from J, the gap between germline ends came to 13 bases. The CDR3 spells CASSFQGGSTDTQYF. As DNA, the CDR3 is TGTGCCAGCAGCTTCCAGGGGGGCTCGACAGATACGCAGTATTTT.

Here the CDR3 DNA reads TGTGCCAGCAGTTTGCAGTTCCTCTATGGCTACACCTTC. Protein product: CASSLQFLYGYTF. V usage is TRBV12-3 or TRBV12-4 and J usage is TRBJ1-2; D gene ambiguous. Trimming took off 3 bases at V and 4 bases at J, with 9 bases between the two ends. The length of the CDR3 is 13 residues.

The chain carries TRBV19 and TRBJ1-5; TRBD1 matches 8 bases. CDR3 length equals 13 residues. Germline V gene sequence: CDR1 LNHDA, CDR2 SQIVND (reference sequence). Trimming removed 4 bases from V and 7 bases from J; junction bases left unmatched: 3. DNA for the CDR3: TGTGCCAGTAGTACAGGGGGCGGCCAGCCCCAGCATTTT. This gives the protein CASSTGGGQPQHF.

The chain uses TRBV2 and TRBJ2-6, with D perhaps matching TRBD1 (6 bases). The ends were cut back, 7 bases at V and 0 bases at J, with 16 bases in the middle. The CDR3 has 17 residues. From germline, CDR1 is SNHLY and CDR2 FYNNEI. Here the CDR3 DNA reads TGTGCCAGCACTCCATCCCCCAGGGGCTCTGGGGCCAACGTCCTGACTTTC. This encodes CASTPSPRGSGANVLTF. The full variable domain, its missing parts supplied by reference TRBV2 and TRBJ2-6, is EPEVTQTPSHQVTQMGQEVILRCVPISNHLYFYWYRQILGQKVEFLVSFYNNEISEKSEIFDDQFSVERPDGSNFTLKIRSTKLEDSAMYFCASTPSPRGSGANVLTFGAGSRLTVL.